The entry below gives a single TCR beta chain sequence along with its context. In the original processing: Amplifying reference gene primers gave estimates of nucleated cell counts. Clones were sequenced by immunoSEQ multiplex PCR, and TCRdb holds only the in-frame ones, with some missing. For V, J and clone size, that table is used; D and trimming come from the DNA. The profile shows under 250,000 clones, around 83% of them singletons. The source of the sample is a study of blood T cell repertoires in COVID-19. Overall study: COVID-19 samples from acute and convalescent phases originated in the United States, Italy and Spain.

Germline V CDR1 and CDR2: MDHEN, SYDVKM. The J segment lost 2 bases and the V segment lost 4 bases, leaving 8 bases of the junction unmatched. The CDR3 is made up of 16 amino acids. This TCR was recovered from a man aged 45-65 years with active or convalescent COVID-19. The source material was peripheral blood. J is TRBJ2-5 and V is TRBV28; 9 nucleotides align to TRBD1. The CDR3 spells CASSSPGQGRQETQYF. In DNA form, the CDR3 reads TGTGCCAGCAGTTCCCCCGGACAGGGGAGGCAAGAGACCCAGTACTTC.